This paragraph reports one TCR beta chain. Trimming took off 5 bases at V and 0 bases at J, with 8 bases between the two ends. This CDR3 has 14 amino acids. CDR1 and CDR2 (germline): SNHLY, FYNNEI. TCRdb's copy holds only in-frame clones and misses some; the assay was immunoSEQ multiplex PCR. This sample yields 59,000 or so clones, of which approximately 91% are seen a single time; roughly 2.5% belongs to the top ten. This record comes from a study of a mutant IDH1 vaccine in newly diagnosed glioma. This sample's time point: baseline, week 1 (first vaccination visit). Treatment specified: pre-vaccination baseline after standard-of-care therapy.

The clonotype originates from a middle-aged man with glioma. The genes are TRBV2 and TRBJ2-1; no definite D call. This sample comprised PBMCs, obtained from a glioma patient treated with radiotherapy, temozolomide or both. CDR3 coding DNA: TGTGCCAGCAGTCCCCGGATCTCCTACAATGAGCAGTTCTTC. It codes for CASSPRISYNEQFF.